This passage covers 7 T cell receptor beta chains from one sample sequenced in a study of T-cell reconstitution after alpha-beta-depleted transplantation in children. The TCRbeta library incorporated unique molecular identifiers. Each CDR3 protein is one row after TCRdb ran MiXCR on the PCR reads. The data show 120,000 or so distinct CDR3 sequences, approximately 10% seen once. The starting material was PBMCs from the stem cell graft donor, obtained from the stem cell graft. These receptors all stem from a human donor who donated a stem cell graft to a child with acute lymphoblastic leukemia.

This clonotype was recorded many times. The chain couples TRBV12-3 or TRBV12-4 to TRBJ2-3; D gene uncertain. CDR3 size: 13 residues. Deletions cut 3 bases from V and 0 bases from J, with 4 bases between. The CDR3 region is CASSFGSTDTQYF. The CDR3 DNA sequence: TGTGCCAGCAGTTTCGGCAGCACAGATACGCAGTATTTT.

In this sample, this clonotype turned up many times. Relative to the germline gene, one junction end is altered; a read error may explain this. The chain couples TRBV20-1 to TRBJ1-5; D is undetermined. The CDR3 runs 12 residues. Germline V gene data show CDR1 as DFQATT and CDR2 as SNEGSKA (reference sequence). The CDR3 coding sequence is TGCAGTTCTAGAGTTGGCAATCAGCCCCAGCATTTT. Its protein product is CSSRVGNQPQHF.

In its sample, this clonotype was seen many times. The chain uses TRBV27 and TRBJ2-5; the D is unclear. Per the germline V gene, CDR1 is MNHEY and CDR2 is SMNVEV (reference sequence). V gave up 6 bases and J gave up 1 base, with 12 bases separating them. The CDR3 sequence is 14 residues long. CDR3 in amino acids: CASSRRRSQETQYF. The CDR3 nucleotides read TGTGCCAGCAGCCGCCGACGGTCCCAAGAGACCCAGTACTTC.

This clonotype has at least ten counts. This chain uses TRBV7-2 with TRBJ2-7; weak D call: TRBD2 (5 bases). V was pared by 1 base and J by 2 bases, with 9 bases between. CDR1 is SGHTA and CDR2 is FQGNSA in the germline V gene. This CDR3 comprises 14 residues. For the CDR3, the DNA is TGTGCCAGCAGCTTAGGAGTTAGCGCCTACGAGCAGTACTTC. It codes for CASSLGVSAYEQYF.

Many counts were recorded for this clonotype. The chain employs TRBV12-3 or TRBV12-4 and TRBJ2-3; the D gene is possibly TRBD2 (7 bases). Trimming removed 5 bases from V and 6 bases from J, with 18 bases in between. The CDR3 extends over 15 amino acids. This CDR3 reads CASSPGGPRGDTQYF. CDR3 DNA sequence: TGTGCCAGCAGTCCGGGGGGCCCGAGAGGGGATACGCAGTATTTT.

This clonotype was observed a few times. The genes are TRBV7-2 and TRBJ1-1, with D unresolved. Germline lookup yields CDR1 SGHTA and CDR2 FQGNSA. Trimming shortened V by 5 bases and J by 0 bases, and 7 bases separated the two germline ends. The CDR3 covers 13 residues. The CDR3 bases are TGTGCCAGCAGCCCAAGTTTGAACACTGAAGCTTTCTTT. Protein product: CASSPSLNTEAFF.

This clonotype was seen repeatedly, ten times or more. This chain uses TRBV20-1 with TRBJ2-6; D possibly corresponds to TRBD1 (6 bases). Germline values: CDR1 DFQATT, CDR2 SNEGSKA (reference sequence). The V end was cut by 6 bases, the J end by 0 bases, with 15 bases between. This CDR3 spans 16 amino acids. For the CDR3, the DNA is TGCAGTGCAAGTGGGACAACTAGCTCTGGGGCCAACGTCCTGACTTTC. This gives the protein CSASGTTSSGANVLTF.